This T cell receptor beta chain was sequenced in a study of neurological immune-mediated disorders. This CDR3 is built from 12 residues. V lost 2 bases and J 6 bases, leaving 7 bases between the germline ends. CDR1 and CDR2 from the germline V gene are MNHEY and SVGEGT. Unsorted libraries were derived from 2 million PBMCs stored at -80 C. The method for making cDNA was 5'RACE, and it used 10-nucleotide random UMIs. TCRdb analysed the 5' RACE reads with MiXCR anew, one entry per CDR3 protein. Of roughly 71,000 distinct CDR3 sequences in the sample, roughly 3.9% were seen once. This clonotype was counted ten times or more.

The sequenced material came from PBMCs. The chain couples TRBV6-2 or TRBV6-3 to TRBJ1-1; D unclear. The TCR sequence derives from a man aged 30-40 years with multiple sclerosis. CDR3 DNA: TGTGCCAGCAGTTACGGAGTTTCTGAAGCTTTCTTT. It codes for CASSYGVSEAFF.